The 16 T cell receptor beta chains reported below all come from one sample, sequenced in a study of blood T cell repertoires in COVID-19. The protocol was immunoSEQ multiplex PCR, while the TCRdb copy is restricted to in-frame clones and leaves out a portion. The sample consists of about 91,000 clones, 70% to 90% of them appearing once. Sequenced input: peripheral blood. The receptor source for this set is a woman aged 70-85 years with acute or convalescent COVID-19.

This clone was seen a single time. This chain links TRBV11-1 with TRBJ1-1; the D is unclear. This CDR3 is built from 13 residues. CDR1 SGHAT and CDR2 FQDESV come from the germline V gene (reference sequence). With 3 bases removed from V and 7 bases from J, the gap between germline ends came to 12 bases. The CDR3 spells CASSFSGNDEAFF. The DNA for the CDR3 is TGTGCCAGCAGCTTTTCGGGAAACGATGAAGCTTTCTTT.

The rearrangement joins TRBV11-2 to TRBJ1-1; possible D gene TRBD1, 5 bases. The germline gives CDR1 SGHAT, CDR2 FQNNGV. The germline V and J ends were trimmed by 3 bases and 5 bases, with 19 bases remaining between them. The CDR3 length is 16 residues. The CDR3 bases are TGTGCCAGCAGCTTCTTTGGGGGGACGGTCGTTACTGAAGCTTTCTTT. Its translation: CASSFFGGTVVTEAFF.

CDR3 sequence: CASSHWDRDYGYTF. CDR3 coding DNA: TGTGCCAGCAGCCATTGGGACAGGGACTATGGCTACACCTTC. The chain couples TRBV3-1 (or the pseudogene TRBV3-2) to TRBJ1-2, with 9 bases aligning to TRBD1. V shed 3 bases and J 3 bases; nucleotides not matched to a gene: 2. CDR1 and CDR2 (germline): LGHDT, YNNKEL (reference sequence). The CDR3 contains 14 residues.

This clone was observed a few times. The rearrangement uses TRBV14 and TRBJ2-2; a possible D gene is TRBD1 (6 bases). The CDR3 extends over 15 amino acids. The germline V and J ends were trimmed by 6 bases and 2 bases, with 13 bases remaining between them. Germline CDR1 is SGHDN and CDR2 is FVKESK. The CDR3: CASSTGSHNTGELFF. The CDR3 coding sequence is TGTGCCAGCAGTACAGGGTCTCATAACACCGGGGAGCTGTTTTTT.

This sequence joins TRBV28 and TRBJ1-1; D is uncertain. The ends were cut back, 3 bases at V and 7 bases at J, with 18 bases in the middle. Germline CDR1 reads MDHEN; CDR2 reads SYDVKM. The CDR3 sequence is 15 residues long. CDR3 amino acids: CASSFFSRRYFEAFF. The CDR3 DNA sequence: TGTGCCAGCAGTTTCTTTTCCAGGCGTTATTTTGAAGCTTTCTTT.

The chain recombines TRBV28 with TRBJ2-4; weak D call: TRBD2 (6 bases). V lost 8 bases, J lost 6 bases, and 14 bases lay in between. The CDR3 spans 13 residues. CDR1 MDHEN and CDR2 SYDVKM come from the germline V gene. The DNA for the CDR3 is TGTGCCAGCTCCGCGGGAAGGGTAAACATTCAGTACTTC. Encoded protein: CASSAGRVNIQYF.

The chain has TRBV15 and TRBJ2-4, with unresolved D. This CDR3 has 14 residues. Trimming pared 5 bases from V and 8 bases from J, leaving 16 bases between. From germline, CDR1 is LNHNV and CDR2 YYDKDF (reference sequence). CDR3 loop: CATSSEPNVDIQYF. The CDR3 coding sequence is TGTGCCACCAGCTCTGAGCCGAACGTGGACATTCAGTACTTC.

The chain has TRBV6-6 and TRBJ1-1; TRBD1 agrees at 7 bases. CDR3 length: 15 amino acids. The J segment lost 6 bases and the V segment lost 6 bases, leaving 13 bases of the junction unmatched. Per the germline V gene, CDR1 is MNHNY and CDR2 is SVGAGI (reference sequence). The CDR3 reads CASSHARGEISEAFF. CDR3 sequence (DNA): TGTGCCAGCAGCCACGCCAGGGGGGAGATCTCTGAAGCTTTCTTT.

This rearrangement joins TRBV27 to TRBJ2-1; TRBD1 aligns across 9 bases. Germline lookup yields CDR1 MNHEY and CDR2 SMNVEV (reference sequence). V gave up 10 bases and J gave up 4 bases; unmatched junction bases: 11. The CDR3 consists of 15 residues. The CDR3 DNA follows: TGTGCCACGGGACCCGGGACAGGGAGATACAATGAGCAGTTCTTC. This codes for CATGPGTGRYNEQFF.

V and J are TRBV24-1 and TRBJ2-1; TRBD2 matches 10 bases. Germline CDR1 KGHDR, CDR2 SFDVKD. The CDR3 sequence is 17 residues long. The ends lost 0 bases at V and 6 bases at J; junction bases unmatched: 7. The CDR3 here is CATSDLSASGSFNEQFF. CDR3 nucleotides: TGTGCCACCAGTGATTTGTCGGCTAGCGGGAGTTTCAATGAGCAGTTCTTC.

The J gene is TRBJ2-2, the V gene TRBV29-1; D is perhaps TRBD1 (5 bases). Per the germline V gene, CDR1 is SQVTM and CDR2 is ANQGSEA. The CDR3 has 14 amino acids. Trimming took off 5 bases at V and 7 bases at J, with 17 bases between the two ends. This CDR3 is CSVSSTQGDGELFF. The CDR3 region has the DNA TGCAGCGTTTCATCCACTCAGGGTGACGGGGAGCTGTTTTTT.

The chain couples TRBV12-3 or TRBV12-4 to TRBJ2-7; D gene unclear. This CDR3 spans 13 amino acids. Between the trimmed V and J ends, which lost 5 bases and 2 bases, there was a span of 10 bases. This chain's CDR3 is CASSPGEAYEQYF. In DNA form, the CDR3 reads TGTGCCAGCAGTCCTGGAGAAGCCTACGAGCAGTACTTC.

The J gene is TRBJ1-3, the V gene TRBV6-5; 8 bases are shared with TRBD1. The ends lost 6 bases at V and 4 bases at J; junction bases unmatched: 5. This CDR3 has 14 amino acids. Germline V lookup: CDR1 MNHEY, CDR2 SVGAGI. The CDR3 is CASSPGQGGNTIYF. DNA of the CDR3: TGTGCCAGCAGCCCAGGACAGGGAGGAAACACCATATATTTT.

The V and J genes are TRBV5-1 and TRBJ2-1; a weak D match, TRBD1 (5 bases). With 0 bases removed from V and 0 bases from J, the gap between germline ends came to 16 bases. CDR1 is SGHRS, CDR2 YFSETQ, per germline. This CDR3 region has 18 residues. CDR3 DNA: TGCGCCAGCAGCTTGGGGGGCTATACCATCAGCTCCTACAATGAGCAGTTCTTC. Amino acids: CASSLGGYTISSYNEQFF.

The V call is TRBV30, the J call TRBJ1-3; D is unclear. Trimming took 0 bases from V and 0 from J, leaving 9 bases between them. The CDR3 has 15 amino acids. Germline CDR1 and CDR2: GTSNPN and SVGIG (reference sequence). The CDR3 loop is CAWSVRGSSGNTIYF. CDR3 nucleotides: TGTGCCTGGAGTGTACGCGGATCCTCTGGAAACACCATATATTTT.

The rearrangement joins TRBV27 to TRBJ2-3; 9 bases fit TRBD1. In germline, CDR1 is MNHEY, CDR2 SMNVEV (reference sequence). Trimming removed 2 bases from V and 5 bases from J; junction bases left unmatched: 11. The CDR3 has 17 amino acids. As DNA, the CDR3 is TGTGCCAGCAGTTTAAAGGGCCGGACAGGGGCGGGAGATACGCAGTATTTT. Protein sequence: CASSLKGRTGAGDTQYF.